These T cell receptor beta chains were read from a single sample in a study of T cells expressing NK-cell markers. TCRdb re-called the 5' RACE reads and gives one entry per CDR3 protein, without DNA. In total, the table holds 350,000 to 500,000 distinct CDR3 sequences. Sequencing was performed on blood T cells: a sorted CD56 or NKG2C T cell subset, CD4+ or CD8+ T cells, or bulk PBMC T cells (not recorded which). All receptors come from a woman aged 18-70 years in good health. Both conserved end residues are part of each CDR3.

TRBV18,TRBJ2-1,CASSPRTSSNNEQFF
TRBV21-1,TRBJ1-2,CASSTRTGDYGYTF
TRBV7-2,TRBJ2-5,CASSTRLGLEGETQYF
TRBV20-1,TRBJ2-7,CSARDRTSGAGEQYF
TRBV4-3,TRBJ1-1,CASSQRSQGAHSELFTEAFF
TRBV6-4,TRBJ2-1,CASPLVPLNEQFF
TRBV7-6,TRBJ2-5,CASSPLVGEETQYF
TRBV7-2,TRBJ2-7,CASSTTSGDFYEQYF
TRBV9,TRBJ2-1,CASSVRTFGVNEQFF
TRBV27,TRBJ2-7,CASSRQTLTSRAYEQYF
TRBV9,TRBJ1-6,CASSVEGRVNSPLHF
TRBV2,TRBJ2-1,CASREVRAGNEQFF
TRBV6-2/TRBV6-3,TRBJ2-7,CASTQDNYYEQYF
TRBV19,TRBJ2-1,CASRRTAGVDEQFF
TRBV6-2/TRBV6-3,TRBJ1-1,CASRKWREDRGNTEAFF
TRBV4-3,TRBJ1-2,CASSQAGGAGYGYTF
TRBV6-1,TRBJ2-4,CASSTSSSGSKNIQYF
TRBV5-1,TRBJ1-1,CASSFTGGVAEAFF
TRBV12-3/TRBV12-4,TRBJ2-1,CASSWEGTSGRQSYNEQFF
TRBV5-5,TRBJ2-4,CASSPYQTGGRDIQYF
TRBV12-3/TRBV12-4,TRBJ1-3,CASSSQGSDTIYF
TRBV4-3,TRBJ2-2,CASSHMDGNTGELFF
TRBV29-1,TRBJ1-3,CSARDNRNTIYF
TRBV12-3/TRBV12-4,TRBJ1-2,CASSLANYGGHYGYTF
TRBV12-3/TRBV12-4,TRBJ2-1,CASREGLAVHNEQFF
TRBV6-2/TRBV6-3,TRBJ2-5,CASSYPGQAAPSKETQYF
TRBV7-2,TRBJ1-4,CASSSGTGGATNEKLFF
TRBV20-1,TRBJ2-1,CSARDQGGRATYNEQFF